The entry below describes one TCR beta chain. The protocol was immunoSEQ multiplex PCR, while the TCRdb copy is restricted to in-frame clones and leaves out a portion. The table has about 330,000 clones, roughly two thirds seen once. These data come from a study of cytotoxic CD8 clonotypes in ibrutinib-treated CLL. The CDR3 is made up of 11 amino acids. Trimming removed 4 bases from V and 7 bases from J; junction bases left unmatched: 1. Germline V gene data show CDR1 as SGHNT and CDR2 as YENEEA. The starting material was PBMCs, obtained after 36 months of ibrutinib treatment. The chain carries TRBV11-3 and TRBJ2-7; 7 bases are shared with TRBD1. The TCR was taken from a human donor with chronic lymphocytic leukemia. The DNA for the CDR3 is TGTGCCAGCAGCTCACAGGGGGAGCAGTACTTC. Translated, it gives CASSSQGEQYF.